The 27 T cell receptor beta chains reported below all come from one sample, sequenced in a study of cytomegalovirus exposure and HLA in healthy donors. The PCR made use of 60 Vbeta and 13 Jbeta primers. Assay: immunoSEQ multiplex PCR; the TCRdb copy retains only in-frame clones and omits some. The repertoire holds approximately 170,000 clones, with about four fifths as singletons. The material sequenced was PBMCs. These receptor sequences come from a male donor in good health and CMV-seropositive.

The chain is built from TRBV6-1 and TRBJ2-5, with D unclear. The germline gives CDR1 MNHNS, CDR2 SASEGT. The CDR3 totals 12 residues. V lost 6 bases, J lost 9 bases, and 14 bases lay in between. CDR3 amino acids: CASSPSVRAQYF. CDR3 nucleotide sequence: TGTGCCAGCAGCCCCTCCGTTCGGGCCCAGTACTTC.

CDR3 sequence: CASMGSGDQPQHF. In DNA form, the CDR3 reads TGTGCCAGCATGGGTTCGGGGGACCAGCCCCAGCATTTT. The rearrangement uses TRBV6-1 and TRBJ1-5; TRBD1 is a possible D gene (5 bases). V lost 7 bases and J 7 bases, leaving 14 bases between the germline ends. The CDR3 is 13 residues long. Germline V CDR1 and CDR2: MNHNS, SASEGT.

The rearrangement uses TRBV5-1 and TRBJ2-5; D perhaps matches TRBD1 (6 bases). CDR1 is SGHRS and CDR2 is YFSETQ in the germline V gene. The germline V and J ends were trimmed by 1 base and 5 bases, with 9 bases remaining between them. The CDR3 loop spans 13 amino acids. The CDR3 coding sequence is TGCGCCAGCAGCTTGACAGGGTTGGAGACCCAGTACTTC. Its translation is CASSLTGLETQYF.

V is TRBV6-6 and J is TRBJ2-5; D not resolved. V lost 3 bases and J 7 bases, leaving 6 bases between the germline ends. The CDR3 has 11 amino acids. Germline V gene data show CDR1 as MNHNY and CDR2 as SVGAGI (reference sequence). The CDR3: CASSYSGTQYF. The CDR3 DNA reads as TGTGCCAGCAGTTATTCGGGGACCCAGTACTTC.

Concerning this clone: The junction differs from germline at one of its ends, possibly a read error. This chain uses TRBV27 with TRBJ2-7, with D uncertain. Germline CDR1 reads MNHEY; CDR2 reads SMNVEV (reference sequence). This CDR3 contains 15 residues. This chain's CDR3 is CASSLAGIVPYEQHF. DNA of the CDR3: TGTGCCAGCAGTCTCGCAGGAATCGTCCCCTACGAGCAGCACTTC.

This clone has a handful of counts. The rearrangement joins TRBV10-2 to TRBJ2-3; D is ambiguous. V lost 3 bases and J 0 bases, leaving 7 bases between the germline ends. This CDR3 comprises 14 residues. CDR1 is WSHSY and CDR2 is SAAADI in the germline V gene. The CDR3 spells CASSEVTSTDTQYF. The DNA for the CDR3 is TGCGCCAGCAGTGAAGTGACTAGCACAGATACGCAGTATTTT.

This chain links TRBV30 with TRBJ1-2; D not certain. Deletions cut 0 bases from V and 2 bases from J, with 7 bases between. CDR1 is GTSNPN and CDR2 is SVGIG in the germline V gene (reference sequence). The CDR3 contains 13 residues. Written as DNA, the CDR3 is TGTGCCTGGAGTGTAGTACAAAACTATGGCTACACCTTC. Translating gives CAWSVVQNYGYTF.

For the CDR3, the DNA is TGTGCCAGCGCATCCGGGATGATAAAGAATGGCTACACCTTC. Translation: CASASGMIKNGYTF. The chain carries TRBV6-6 and TRBJ1-2; D not resolved. The germline CDR1 and CDR2 sequences are MNHNY and SVGAGI (reference sequence). The ends were cut back, 8 bases at V and 6 bases at J, with 19 bases in the middle. CDR3 size: 14 residues.

The rearrangement joins TRBV7-9 to TRBJ2-7, with a weak D call TRBD2 (5 bases). Germline CDR1 SEHNR, CDR2 FQNEAQ (reference sequence). The CDR3 has 14 amino acids. Trimming cost V 1 base and J 4 bases, with 11 bases left between them. CDR3 coding DNA: TGTGCCAGCAGCTTAGGAGCGGCGGTTTACGAGCAGTACTTC. This gives the protein CASSLGAAVYEQYF.

This clone has just a few counts. The rearrangement joins TRBV5-1 to TRBJ2-7; TRBD1 agrees at 7 bases. Germline assignment: CDR1 SGHRS and CDR2 YFSETQ. With 4 bases clipped from V and 5 bases from J, the junction kept 3 bases outside the gene matches. The CDR3 is made up of 12 amino acids. CDR3 DNA: TGCGCCAGCAGCCAGACAGGGAACGAGCAGTACTTC. This gives the protein CASSQTGNEQYF. The whole variable domain, remainder taken from reference TRBV5-1 and TRBJ2-7, is KAGVTQTPRYLIKTRGQQVTLSCSPISGHRSVSWYQQTPGQGLQFLFEYFSETQRNKGNFPGRFSGRQFSNSRSEMNVSTLELGDSALYLCASSQTGNEQYFGPGTRLTVT.

J is TRBJ1-5 and V is TRBV6-1; possibly TRBD1 for D (6 bases). V lost 4 bases and J 2 bases, leaving 9 bases between the germline ends. CDR1 is MNHNS and CDR2 is SASEGT in the germline V gene. This CDR3 is 14 amino acids long. The CDR3 sequence is CASSVYRGNQPQHF. Here the CDR3 DNA reads TGTGCCAGCAGTGTCTACAGGGGCAATCAGCCCCAGCATTTT.

V gene TRBV12-5 combines with J gene TRBJ2-5; TRBD1 aligns across 7 bases. This CDR3 is 20 amino acids long. With V trimmed by 3 bases and J by 3 bases, 22 bases remained unmatched. Looked up from germline, CDR1 is LGHNT and CDR2 is FRNRAP. CDR3 sequence reads: CASGFLLPGKAGGLEETQYF. The CDR3, as DNA: TGTGCTAGTGGTTTCCTACTCCCCGGCAAGGCAGGGGGTCTAGAAGAGACCCAGTACTTC.

This rearrangement joins TRBV7-3 to TRBJ2-2; no firm D call. This CDR3 has 13 amino acids. V was cut by 5 bases and J by 5 bases, with 9 bases left in between. Germline V gene lookup returns CDR1 SGHTA and CDR2 FQGTGA. The CDR3 DNA follows: TGTGCCAGCAGCGCCCCCGCGACCGGGGAGCTGTTTTTT. Translated, it gives CASSAPATGELFF.

This chain uses TRBV7-9 with TRBJ2-2, with 13 bases that match TRBD2. This CDR3 contains 16 residues. Losses at the gene ends were 4 bases for V and 5 bases for J; bases not matched to a gene: 4. Germline V gene sequence: CDR1 SEHNR, CDR2 FQNEAQ (reference sequence). This chain's CDR3 is CASSSRLAGGTGELFF. CDR3 sequence (DNA): TGTGCCAGCAGCTCCCGACTAGCGGGGGGTACCGGGGAGCTGTTTTTT.

The gene calls are TRBV19 and TRBJ1-4; 8 nucleotides agree with TRBD1. Germline V gene data show CDR1 as LNHDA and CDR2 as SQIVND (reference sequence). There are 13 residues in the CDR3. V lost 8 bases to trimming and J lost 7 bases; unmatched junction nucleotides: 6. Written as DNA, the CDR3 is TGTGCCAGTTCGGGACAGGATTTTGAAAAACTGTTTTTT. It encodes CASSGQDFEKLFF. Using reference TRBV19 and TRBJ1-4 for the parts outside the CDR3, the full variable domain is DGGITQSPKYLFRKEGQNVTLSCEQNLNHDAMYWYRQDPGQGLRLIYYSQIVNDFQKGDIAEGYSVSREKKESFPLTVTSAQKNPTAFYLCASSGQDFEKLFFGSGTQLSVL.

The V gene is TRBV5-1, the J gene TRBJ2-1; D may be TRBD2 (6 bases). Germline V lookup: CDR1 SGHRS, CDR2 YFSETQ. The CDR3 loop spans 14 amino acids. V lost 1 base, J lost 5 bases, and 10 bases lay in between. The CDR3 nucleotides read TGCGCCAGCAGCTTGACCCCGGGGGACAATGAGCAGTTCTTC. Protein sequence: CASSLTPGDNEQFF.

This chain links TRBV19 with TRBJ2-7; D is perhaps TRBD1 (6 bases). CDR1 LNHDA and CDR2 SQIVND come from the germline V gene (reference sequence). V was clipped by 5 bases and J by 2 bases, with 13 bases between them. The CDR3 is 14 residues long. The CDR3 DNA reads TGTGCCAGTAGTCCACAGGGAACCCCCTACGAGCAGTACTTC. Amino acids: CASSPQGTPYEQYF.

The chain is built from TRBV30 and TRBJ2-1, with unresolved D. Germline V lookup: CDR1 GTSNPN, CDR2 SVGIG (reference sequence). Trimming removed 2 bases from V and 3 bases from J, with 11 bases in between. The CDR3 is 14 residues long. The CDR3 sequence is CAWSSKSFYNEQFF. The CDR3 DNA reads TGTGCCTGGAGTTCCAAGAGCTTCTACAATGAGCAGTTCTTC. Based on the CDR3 plus reference TRBV30 and TRBJ2-1, the full variable domain is SQTIHQWPATLVQPVGSPLSLECTVEGTSNPNLYWYRQAAGRGLQLLFYSVGIGQISSEVPQNLSASRPQDRQFILSSKKLLLSDSGFYLCAWSSKSFYNEQFFGPGTRLTVL.

The chain carries TRBV6-5 and TRBJ2-7, with 9 bases aligning to TRBD2. The V segment lost 6 bases and the J segment 6 bases; nucleotides outside the gene matches: 9. Germline V gives CDR1 MNHEY, CDR2 SVGAGI. The CDR3 is 14 residues long. CDR3 sequence reads: CASRTPSGAAEQYF. DNA of the CDR3: TGTGCCAGCAGAACCCCTAGCGGGGCGGCCGAGCAGTACTTC.

V usage is TRBV30 and J usage is TRBJ1-5, with D maybe TRBD1 (6 bases). The length of the CDR3 is 13 residues. Germline V gene lookup returns CDR1 GTSNPN and CDR2 SVGIG (reference sequence). V was clipped by 2 bases and J by 2 bases, with 7 bases between them. CDR3 nucleotides: TGTGCCTGGAGTCCAGGGGGCAATCAGCCCCAGCATTTT. Translation: CAWSPGGNQPQHF.

This clone turned up a few times. V gene TRBV6-1 combines with J gene TRBJ1-1; TRBD1 is a possible D gene (5 bases). The germline V gene has CDR1 MNHNS and CDR2 SASEGT. With 0 bases removed from V and 5 bases from J, the gap between germline ends came to 16 bases. The CDR3 is 16 amino acids. DNA for the CDR3: TGTGCCAGCAGTGAAGCGCGCAGGGCTAGAGGAACTGAAGCTTTCTTT. It yields the protein CASSEARRARGTEAFF.

The CDR3 sequence is CASSLGTSGRTDTQYF. CDR3 bases: TGTGCCAGCAGCCTTGGGACTAGCGGGCGCACAGATACGCAGTATTTT. The chain is built from TRBV7-3 and TRBJ2-3, with 12 positions matching TRBD2. The CDR3 extends over 16 amino acids. The V gene's germline CDR1 is SGHTA and CDR2 FQGTGA. Trimming removed 5 bases from V and 1 base from J; junction bases left unmatched: 4.

This chain connects TRBV9 to TRBJ2-3; tentatively, D is TRBD1 (7 bases). This CDR3 comprises 15 residues. V was shortened by 2 bases and J by 1 base, with 11 bases between the two germline ends. Germline assignment: CDR1 SGDLS and CDR2 YYNGEE. CDR3 nucleotides: TGTGCCAGCAGCGTGGAGGGGGCTCGCACAGATACGCAGTATTTT. Amino acid sequence: CASSVEGARTDTQYF.

The chain carries TRBV5-4 and TRBJ2-4, with D maybe TRBD1 (6 bases). The length of the CDR3 is 17 residues. Germline lookup yields CDR1 SGHNT and CDR2 YYREEE (reference sequence). Trimming removed 4 bases from V and 1 base from J, with 18 bases in between. CDR3 sequence: CASSRFTGPAAKNIQYF. CDR3 DNA: TGTGCCAGCAGCCGGTTTACAGGGCCTGCTGCCAAAAACATTCAGTACTTC.

In its sample, this clone was seen a few times. The chain is built from TRBV7-9 and TRBJ2-3, with a weak D call TRBD1 (5 bases). The CDR3 loop spans 13 amino acids. CDR1 SEHNR and CDR2 FQNEAQ come from the germline V gene (reference sequence). V lost 6 bases to trimming and J lost 4 bases, with 11 bases between them. This CDR3 reads CASSPGYSDTQYF. In nucleotides, the CDR3 is TGTGCCAGCAGTCCAGGGTATTCAGATACGCAGTATTTT.

The chain joins TRBV7-9 to TRBJ1-1, with D hard to call. Germline lookup yields CDR1 SEHNR and CDR2 FQNEAQ (reference sequence). The CDR3 runs to 11 residues. Trimming stripped 5 bases from V and 5 bases from J, with 6 bases between. CDR3 in DNA: TGTGCCAGCAGCGCAGTAACTGAAGCTTTCTTT. It specifies CASSAVTEAFF. The full variable domain, its missing parts supplied by reference TRBV7-9 and TRBJ1-1, is DTGVSQNPRHKITKRGQNVTFRCDPISEHNRLYWYRQTLGQGPEFLTYFQNEAQLEKSRLLSDRFSAERPKGSFSTLEIQRTEQGDSAMYLCASSAVTEAFFGQGTRLTVV.

The V and J genes are TRBV5-1 and TRBJ2-7, with TRBD2 matching 11 bases. The CDR3 contains 18 residues. V gave up 2 bases and J gave up 1 base; unmatched junction bases: 11. The germline gives CDR1 SGHRS, CDR2 YFSETQ. CDR3 in amino acids: CASSLGASGGYRSYEQYF. The CDR3 nucleotides are TGCGCCAGCAGCTTAGGGGCTAGCGGGGGGTATAGGTCCTACGAGCAGTACTTC.